These 8 T cell receptor beta chains share one sample of origin, sequenced in a study of T cells after somatic rescue of genetic block. The method was immunoSEQ multiplex PCR; TCRdb's version includes in-frame clones alone and lacks a portion of them. The table has just over 8,000 clones, 80% seen once. The sample comprised peripheral blood mononuclear cells (PBMCs). All receptors come from a boy younger than 18.

The chain has TRBV7-3 and TRBJ2-5; 13 positions match TRBD2. Germline trimming cut 0 bases from V and 2 bases from J; bases unmatched to any gene: 6. In germline, CDR1 is SGHTA, CDR2 FQGTGA. CDR3 length: 18 residues. The CDR3 protein is CASSLTPRTSGGQETQYF. CDR3 in DNA: TGTGCCAGCAGCTTAACGCCCCGGACTAGCGGGGGACAAGAGACCCAGTACTTC. Filled out from reference TRBV7-3 and TRBJ2-5, the complete variable domain reads GAGVSQTPSNKVTEKGKYVELRCDPISGHTALYWYRQSLGQGPEFLIYFQGTGAADDSGLPNDRFFAVRPEGSVSTLKIQRTERGDSAVYLCASSLTPRTSGGQETQYFGPGTRLLVL.

The table lists this clone with a few counts. The rearrangement links TRBV9 to TRBJ2-2; the D gene is possibly TRBD2 (6 bases). The CDR3 is 15 residues long. Between the trimmed V and J ends, which lost 4 bases and 5 bases, there was a span of 15 bases. Germline CDR1 SGDLS, CDR2 YYNGEE. The CDR3 region has the DNA TGTGCCAGCAGCCTCGCTGGGGCGGGAACCGGGGAGCTGTTTTTT. Translation: CASSLAGAGTGELFF.

This chain links TRBV4-3 with TRBJ2-7, with D unclear. The CDR3 loop spans 15 amino acids. Germline values: CDR1 LGHNA, CDR2 YSLEER. The germline V and J ends were trimmed by 3 bases and 3 bases, with 15 bases remaining between them. The CDR3, as DNA: TGCGCCAGCAGCCATACGTCGGATGTTCGCTACGAGCAGTACTTC. This codes for CASSHTSDVRYEQYF.

The gene calls are TRBV5-6 and TRBJ1-4; 7 positions match TRBD1. With 3 bases clipped from V and 8 bases from J, the junction kept 4 bases outside the gene matches. This CDR3 is built from 13 residues. Germline V lookup: CDR1 SGHDT, CDR2 YYEEEE. CDR3: CASSSGGDEKLFF. As DNA, the CDR3 is TGTGCCAGCAGCTCAGGGGGTGACGAAAAACTGTTTTTT.

The CDR3: CASSDIGGALGPEAFF. The CDR3 coding sequence is TGTGCCAGCAGCGACATTGGCGGGGCTTTGGGGCCTGAAGCTTTCTTT. The rearrangement uses TRBV7-3 and TRBJ1-1; TRBD1 is a possible D gene (5 bases). There are 16 residues in the CDR3. CDR1 and CDR2 from the germline V gene are SGHTA and FQGTGA. Deletions cut 5 bases from V and 6 bases from J, with 22 bases between.

The table lists this clone with a few counts. The rearrangement links TRBV28 to TRBJ2-1; D may match TRBD1 or TRBD2 (6 bases each). The CDR3 runs to 13 residues. With 10 bases removed from V and 4 bases from J, the gap between germline ends came to 14 bases. Germline CDR1 reads MDHEN; CDR2 reads SYDVKM. CDR3 nucleotide sequence: TGTGCCACGCGTAGGGGGGTGTACAATGAGCAGTTCTTC. This encodes CATRRGVYNEQFF.

The rearrangement joins TRBV13 to TRBJ2-7; 8 nucleotides align to TRBD1. CDR1 PRHDT and CDR2 FYEKMQ come from the germline V gene (reference sequence). The CDR3 loop spans 14 amino acids. V trimming: 8 bases; J trimming: 0 bases; junction bases outside the gene matches: 6. The CDR3 loop reads CASSPGQASYEQYF. For the CDR3, the DNA is TGTGCCAGCTCACCGGGACAGGCCTCCTACGAGCAGTACTTC. Drawing the rest from reference TRBV13 and TRBJ2-7, the complete variable domain is AAGVIQSPRHLIKEKRETATLKCYPIPRHDTVYWYQQGPGQDPQFLISFYEKMQSDKGSIPDRFSAQQFSDYHSELNMSSLELGDSALYFCASSPGQASYEQYFGPGTRLTVT.

The chain couples TRBV11-3 to TRBJ1-5; 7 bases match TRBD1. This CDR3 contains 13 residues. Per germline, CDR1 SGHNT and CDR2 YENEEA. The ends lost 8 bases at V and 4 bases at J; junction bases unmatched: 5. The DNA for the CDR3 is TGTGCCAGCGGCACAGGGGAGAATCAGCCCCAGCATTTT. This encodes CASGTGENQPQHF.